This TCR beta chain derives from a study of blood T cells in healthy people across ages. It was with a sample-barcoded 5' primer and a J-beta primer mix that a second PCR of roughly 6 to 11 cycles was run. TCRdb itself ran the 5' RACE reads through MiXCR, one entry per CDR3 protein. The sample holds 550,000 to 750,000 distinct CDR3 sequences, 20% to 25% seen once. This clonotype originated in an older man in good health. The sample was blood.

CDR3 DNA sequence: TGTGCCAGCAGTCTCGCGGCTCTAGCGGGAGCGTACAATGAGCAGTTCTTC. As protein: CASSLAALAGAYNEQFF. This chain connects TRBV2 to TRBJ2-1, with 10 nucleotides matching TRBD2. The germline V gene has CDR1 SNHLY and CDR2 FYNNEI. V shed 5 bases and J 4 bases; nucleotides not matched to a gene: 11. The CDR3 spans 17 residues.